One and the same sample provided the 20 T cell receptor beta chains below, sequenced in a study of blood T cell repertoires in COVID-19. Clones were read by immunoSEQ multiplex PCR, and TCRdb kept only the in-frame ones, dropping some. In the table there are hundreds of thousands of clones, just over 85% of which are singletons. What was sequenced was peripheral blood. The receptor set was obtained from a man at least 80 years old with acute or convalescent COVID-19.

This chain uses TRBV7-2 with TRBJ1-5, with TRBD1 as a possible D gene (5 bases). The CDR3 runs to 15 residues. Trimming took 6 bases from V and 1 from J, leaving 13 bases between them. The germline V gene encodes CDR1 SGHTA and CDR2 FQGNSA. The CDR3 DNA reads TGTGCCAGCAGTTCGGGGGTTTTAAGCAATCAGCCCCAGCATTTT. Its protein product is CASSSGVLSNQPQHF.

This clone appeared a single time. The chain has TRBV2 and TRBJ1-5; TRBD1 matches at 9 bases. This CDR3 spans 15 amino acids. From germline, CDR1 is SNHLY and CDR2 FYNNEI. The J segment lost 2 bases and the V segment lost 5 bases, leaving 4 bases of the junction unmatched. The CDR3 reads CASSRDRDGNQPQHF. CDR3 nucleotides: TGTGCCAGCAGTCGGGACAGGGATGGCAATCAGCCCCAGCATTTT.

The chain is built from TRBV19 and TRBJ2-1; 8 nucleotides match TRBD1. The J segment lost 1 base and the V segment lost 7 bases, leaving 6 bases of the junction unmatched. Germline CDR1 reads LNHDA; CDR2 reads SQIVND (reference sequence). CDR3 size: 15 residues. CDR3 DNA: TGTGCCAGTACCACCGACAGGGGATCCTACAATGAGCAGTTCTTC. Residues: CASTTDRGSYNEQFF.

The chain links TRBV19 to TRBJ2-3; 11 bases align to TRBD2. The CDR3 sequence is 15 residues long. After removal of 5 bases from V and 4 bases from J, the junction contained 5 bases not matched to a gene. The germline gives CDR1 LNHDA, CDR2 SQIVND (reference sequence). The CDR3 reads CASSGGTSGPDTQYF. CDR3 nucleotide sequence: TGTGCCAGTAGTGGCGGGACTAGCGGACCAGATACGCAGTATTTT.

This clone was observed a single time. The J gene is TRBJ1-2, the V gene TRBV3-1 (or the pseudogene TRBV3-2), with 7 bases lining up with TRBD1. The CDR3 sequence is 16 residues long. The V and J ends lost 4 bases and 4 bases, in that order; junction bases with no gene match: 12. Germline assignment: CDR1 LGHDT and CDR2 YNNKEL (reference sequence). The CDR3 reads CASSPERDRPFYGYTF. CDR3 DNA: TGTGCCAGCAGCCCCGAGAGGGACAGACCATTCTATGGCTACACCTTC.

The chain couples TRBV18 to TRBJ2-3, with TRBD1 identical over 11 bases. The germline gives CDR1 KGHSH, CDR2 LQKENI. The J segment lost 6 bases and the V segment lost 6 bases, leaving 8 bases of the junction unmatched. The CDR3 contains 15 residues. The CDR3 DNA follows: TGTGCCAGCTCTGCCTCCGGGACAGGGGGGGATACGCAGTATTTT. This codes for CASSASGTGGDTQYF.

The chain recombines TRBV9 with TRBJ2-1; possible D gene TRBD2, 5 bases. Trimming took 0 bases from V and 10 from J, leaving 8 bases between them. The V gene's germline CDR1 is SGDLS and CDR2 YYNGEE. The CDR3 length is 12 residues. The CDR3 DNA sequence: TGTGCCAGCAGCGTAGGCGGGTTCGAGCAGTTCTTC. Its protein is CASSVGGFEQFF.

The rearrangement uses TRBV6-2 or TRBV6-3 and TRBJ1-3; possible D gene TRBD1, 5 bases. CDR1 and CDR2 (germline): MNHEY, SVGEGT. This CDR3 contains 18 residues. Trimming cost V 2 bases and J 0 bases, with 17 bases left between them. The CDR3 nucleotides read TGTGCCAGCAGTTACACTCCTGAAGGGGCCCGCTCTGGAAACACCATATATTTT. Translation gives CASSYTPEGARSGNTIYF.

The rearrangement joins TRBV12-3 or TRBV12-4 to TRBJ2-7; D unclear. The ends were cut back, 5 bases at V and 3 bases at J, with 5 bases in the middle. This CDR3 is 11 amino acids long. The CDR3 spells CASSNSYEQYV. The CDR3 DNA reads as TGTGCCAGCAGTAACAGCTACGAGCAGTACGTC.

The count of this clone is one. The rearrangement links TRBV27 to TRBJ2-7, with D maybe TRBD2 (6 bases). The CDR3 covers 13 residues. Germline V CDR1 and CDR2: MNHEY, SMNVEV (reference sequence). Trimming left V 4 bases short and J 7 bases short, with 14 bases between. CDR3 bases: TGTGCCAGCAGTTCCTTAGCGGACTGGGAGCAGTACGTC. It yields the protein CASSSLADWEQYV.

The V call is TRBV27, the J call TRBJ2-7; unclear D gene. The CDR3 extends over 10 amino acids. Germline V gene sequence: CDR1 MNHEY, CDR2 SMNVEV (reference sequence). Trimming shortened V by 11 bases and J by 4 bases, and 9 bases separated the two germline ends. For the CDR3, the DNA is TGTGCCTTCACGGTGTACGAGCAGTACGTC. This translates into CAFTVYEQYV.

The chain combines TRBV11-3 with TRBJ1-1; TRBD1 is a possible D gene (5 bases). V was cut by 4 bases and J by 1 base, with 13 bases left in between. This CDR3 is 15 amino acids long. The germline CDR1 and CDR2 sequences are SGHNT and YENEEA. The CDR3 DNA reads TGTGCCAGCAGCTACCAGGTCGGGGGGAACACTGAAGCTTTCTTT. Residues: CASSYQVGGNTEAFF. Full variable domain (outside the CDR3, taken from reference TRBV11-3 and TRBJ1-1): EAGVVQSPRYKIIEKKQPVAFWCNPISGHNTLYWYLQNLGQGPELLIRYENEEAVDDSQLPKDRFSAERLKGVDSTLKIQPAELGDSAVYLCASSYQVGGNTEAFFGQGTRLTVV.

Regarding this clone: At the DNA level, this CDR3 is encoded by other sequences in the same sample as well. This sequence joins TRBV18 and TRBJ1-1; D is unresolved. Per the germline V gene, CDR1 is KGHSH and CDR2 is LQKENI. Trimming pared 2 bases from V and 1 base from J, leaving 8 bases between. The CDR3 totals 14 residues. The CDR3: CASSPNGGNTEAFF. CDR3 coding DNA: TGTGCCAGCTCACCAAACGGAGGGAACACTGAAGCTTTCTTT.

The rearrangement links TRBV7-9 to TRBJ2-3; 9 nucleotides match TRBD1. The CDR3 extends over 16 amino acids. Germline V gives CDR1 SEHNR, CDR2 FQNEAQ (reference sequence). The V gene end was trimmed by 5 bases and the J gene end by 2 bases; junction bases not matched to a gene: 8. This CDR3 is CASSVGTGPNTDTQYF. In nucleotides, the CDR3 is TGTGCCAGCAGCGTCGGGACAGGGCCAAACACAGATACGCAGTATTTT.

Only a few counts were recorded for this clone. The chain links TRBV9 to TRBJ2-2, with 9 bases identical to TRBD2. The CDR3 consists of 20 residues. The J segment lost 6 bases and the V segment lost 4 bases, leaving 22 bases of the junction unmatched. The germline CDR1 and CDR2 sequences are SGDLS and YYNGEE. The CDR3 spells CASSPTGALSSGRLSGELFF. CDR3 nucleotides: TGTGCCAGCAGCCCCACCGGGGCATTATCCAGCGGGAGGTTATCCGGGGAGCTGTTTTTT.

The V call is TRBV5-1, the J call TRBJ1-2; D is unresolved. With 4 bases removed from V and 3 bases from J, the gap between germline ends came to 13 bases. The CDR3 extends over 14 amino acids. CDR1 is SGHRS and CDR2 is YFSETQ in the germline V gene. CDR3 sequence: CASSPTGLDYGYTF. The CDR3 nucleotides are TGCGCCAGCAGCCCCACGGGTTTGGACTATGGCTACACCTTC.

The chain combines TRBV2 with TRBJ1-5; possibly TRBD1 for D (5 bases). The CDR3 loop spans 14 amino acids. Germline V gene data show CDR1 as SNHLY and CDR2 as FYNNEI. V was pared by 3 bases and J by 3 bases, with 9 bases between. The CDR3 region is CASSDQGSNQPQHF. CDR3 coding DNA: TGTGCCAGCAGTGATCAGGGTTCCAATCAGCCCCAGCATTTT.

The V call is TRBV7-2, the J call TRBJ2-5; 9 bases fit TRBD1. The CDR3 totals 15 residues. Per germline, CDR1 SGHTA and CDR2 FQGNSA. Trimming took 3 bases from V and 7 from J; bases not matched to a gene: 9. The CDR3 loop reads CASSFGGQGVGTQYF. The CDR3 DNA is TGTGCCAGCAGCTTTGGGGGACAGGGTGTTGGGACCCAGTACTTC.

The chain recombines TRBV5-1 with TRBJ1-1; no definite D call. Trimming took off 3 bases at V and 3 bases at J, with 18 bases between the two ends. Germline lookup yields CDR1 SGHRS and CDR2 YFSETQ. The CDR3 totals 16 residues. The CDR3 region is CASSSDGARRDTEAFF. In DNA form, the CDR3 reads TGCGCCAGCAGCTCGGACGGAGCACGGAGGGACACTGAAGCTTTCTTT.

The CDR3 sequence: CAISESGRGETQYF. As DNA, the CDR3 is TGTGCCATCAGTGAGTCGGGGAGGGGTGAGACCCAGTACTTC. V gene TRBV10-3 combines with J gene TRBJ2-5, with 7 bases identical to TRBD2. CDR1 is ENHRY, CDR2 SYGVKD, per germline. V lost 0 bases and J lost 5; bases outside the gene matches: 3. This CDR3 has 14 amino acids.